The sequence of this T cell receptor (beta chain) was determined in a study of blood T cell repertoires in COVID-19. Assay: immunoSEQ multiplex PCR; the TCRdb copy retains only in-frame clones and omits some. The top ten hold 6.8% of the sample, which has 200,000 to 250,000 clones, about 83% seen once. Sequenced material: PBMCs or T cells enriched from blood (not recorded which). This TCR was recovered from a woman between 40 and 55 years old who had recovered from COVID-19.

The CDR3: CASSLLLAGVDEQFF. For the CDR3, the DNA is TGTGCCAGCAGCTTACTACTAGCGGGAGTCGATGAGCAGTTCTTC. The chain is built from TRBV7-9 and TRBJ2-1, with 11 bases that match TRBD2. Germline V gene lookup returns CDR1 SEHNR and CDR2 FQNEAQ (reference sequence). The length of the CDR3 is 15 residues. J gave up 8 bases and V 2 bases, and 5 bases lay outside the gene matches.